The T cell receptor beta chain under discussion was sequenced for a study of Tregs in tolerant kidney transplant recipients. Whole-study findings and limits: The small number of patients limits these findings pending further validation.

As concerns this clone: As yet, its antigen is unknown.

Method: immunoSEQ multiplex PCR; TCRdb's copy keeps in-frame clones and lacks some. Among 74,000 or so clones listed, 90% to 95% were seen once. The CDR3 extends over 16 amino acids. Germline V gene lookup returns CDR1 SGDLS and CDR2 YYNGEE. Deletions cut 4 bases from V and 7 bases from J, with 21 bases between. The nonmyeloablative bone marrow transplants came from related graft donors, with transient mixed chimerism. Thawed PBMCs were FACS-sorted into unstimulated CD4+CD25+CD127- regulatory T cells, CD4+CD25- non-regulatory cells, CD4 and CD8 cells. This material consisted of CD4+ T cells from blood (PBMCs), taken 24 months after the transplant. The TCR originated in a human patient who received a combined kidney and bone marrow transplant. T cells may partly derive from the graft donor. This chain uses TRBV9 with TRBJ2-1; possible D gene TRBD2, 6 bases. The CDR3 loop is CASSSDGAGMTNEQFF. Here the CDR3 DNA reads TGTGCCAGCAGCTCGGACGGGGCGGGAATGACGAATGAGCAGTTCTTC.